This TCR beta chain is from a study of cytomegalovirus exposure and HLA in healthy donors. Whole-study findings and limits: Among the CMV-associated chains, three were confirmed in vitro as specific for CMV antigens. Reported performance of the classifier showed diagnosis of cytomegalovirus status with high specificity and sensitivity.

As to this clone: Its target is not known.

Clones were read by immunoSEQ multiplex PCR, and TCRdb kept only the in-frame ones, dropping some. The table shows under 95,000 clones, with approximately 91% occurring only once. The TCR sequence derives from a young man in good health and CMV-seronegative. Sample: PBMCs.

The CDR3 bases are TGTGCCAGCAGTTTCTCTCCCCCTAACACCGGGGAGCTGTTTTTT. Its translation is CASSFSPPNTGELFF. The chain recombines TRBV28 with TRBJ2-2; D is unresolved. V dropped 3 bases and J dropped 2 bases, with 10 bases sitting between them. The CDR3 is made up of 15 amino acids. Per the germline V gene, CDR1 is MDHEN and CDR2 is SYDVKM.